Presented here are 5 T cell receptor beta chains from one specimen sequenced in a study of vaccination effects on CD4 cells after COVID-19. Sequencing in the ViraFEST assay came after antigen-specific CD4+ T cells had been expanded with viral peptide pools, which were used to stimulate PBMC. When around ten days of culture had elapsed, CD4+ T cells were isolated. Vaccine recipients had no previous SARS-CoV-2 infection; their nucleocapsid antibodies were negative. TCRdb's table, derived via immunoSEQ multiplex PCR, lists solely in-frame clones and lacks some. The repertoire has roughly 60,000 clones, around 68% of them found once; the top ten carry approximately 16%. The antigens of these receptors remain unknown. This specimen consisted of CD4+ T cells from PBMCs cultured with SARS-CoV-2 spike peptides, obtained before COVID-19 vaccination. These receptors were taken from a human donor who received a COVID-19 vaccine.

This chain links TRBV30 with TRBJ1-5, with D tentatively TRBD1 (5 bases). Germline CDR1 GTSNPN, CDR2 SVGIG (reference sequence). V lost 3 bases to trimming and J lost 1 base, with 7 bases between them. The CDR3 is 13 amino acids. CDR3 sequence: CAWSRQSNQPQHF. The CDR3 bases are TGTGCCTGGAGCCGACAGAGCAATCAGCCCCAGCATTTT.

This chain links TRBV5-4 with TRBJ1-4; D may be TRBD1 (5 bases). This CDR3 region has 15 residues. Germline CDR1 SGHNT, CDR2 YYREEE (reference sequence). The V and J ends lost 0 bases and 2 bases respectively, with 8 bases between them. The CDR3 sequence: CASSLEQGTNEKLFF. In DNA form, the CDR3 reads TGTGCCAGCAGCTTGGAGCAGGGCACTAATGAAAAACTGTTTTTT.

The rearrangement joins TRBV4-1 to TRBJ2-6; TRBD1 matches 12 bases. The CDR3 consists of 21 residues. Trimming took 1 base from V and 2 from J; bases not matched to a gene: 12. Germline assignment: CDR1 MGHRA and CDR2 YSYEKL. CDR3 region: CASSQGAGLGQGATGANVLTF. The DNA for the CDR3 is TGCGCCAGCAGCCAAGGCGCGGGACTGGGACAGGGGGCGACTGGGGCCAACGTCCTGACTTTC.

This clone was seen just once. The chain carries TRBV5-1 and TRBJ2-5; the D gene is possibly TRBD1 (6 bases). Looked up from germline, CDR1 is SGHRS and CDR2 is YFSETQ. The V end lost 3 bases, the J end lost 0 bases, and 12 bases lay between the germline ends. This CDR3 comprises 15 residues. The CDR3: CASSSQGRNQETQYF. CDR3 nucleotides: TGCGCCAGCAGCTCCCAGGGGAGAAACCAAGAGACCCAGTACTTC.

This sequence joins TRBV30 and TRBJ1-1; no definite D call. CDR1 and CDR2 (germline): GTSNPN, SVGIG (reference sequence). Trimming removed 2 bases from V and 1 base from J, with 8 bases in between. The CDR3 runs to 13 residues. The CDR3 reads CAWSRVPNTEAFF. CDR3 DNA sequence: TGTGCCTGGAGTAGGGTACCGAACACTGAAGCTTTCTTT.